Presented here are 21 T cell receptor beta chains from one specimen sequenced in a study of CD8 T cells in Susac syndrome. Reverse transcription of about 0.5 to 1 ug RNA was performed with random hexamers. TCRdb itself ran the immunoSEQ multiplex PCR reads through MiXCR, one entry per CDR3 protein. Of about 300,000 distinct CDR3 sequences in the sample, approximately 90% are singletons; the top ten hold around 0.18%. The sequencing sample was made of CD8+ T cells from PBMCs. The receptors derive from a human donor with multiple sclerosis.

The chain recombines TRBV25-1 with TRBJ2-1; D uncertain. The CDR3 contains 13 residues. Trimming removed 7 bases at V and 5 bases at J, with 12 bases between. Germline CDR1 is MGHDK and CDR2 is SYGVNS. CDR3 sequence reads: CASTETINNEQFF. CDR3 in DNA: TGTGCCAGCACCGAAACGATAAACAATGAGCAGTTCTTC.

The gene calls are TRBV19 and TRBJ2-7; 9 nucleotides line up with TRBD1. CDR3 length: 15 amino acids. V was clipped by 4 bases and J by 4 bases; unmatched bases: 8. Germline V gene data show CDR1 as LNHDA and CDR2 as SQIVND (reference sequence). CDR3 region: CASSTGQGIIYEQYF. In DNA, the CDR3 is TGTGCCAGTAGTACCGGACAGGGGATTATATACGAGCAGTACTTC. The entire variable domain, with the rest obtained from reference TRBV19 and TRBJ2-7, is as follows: DGGITQSPKYLFRKEGQNVTLSCEQNLNHDAMYWYRQDPGQGLRLIYYSQIVNDFQKGDIAEGYSVSREKKESFPLTVTSAQKNPTAFYLCASSTGQGIIYEQYFGPGTRLTVT.

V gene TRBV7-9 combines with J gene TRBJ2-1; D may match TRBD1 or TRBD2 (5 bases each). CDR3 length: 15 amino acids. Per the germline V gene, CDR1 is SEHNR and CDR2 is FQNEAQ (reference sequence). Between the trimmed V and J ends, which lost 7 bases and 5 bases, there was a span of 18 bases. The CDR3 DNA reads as TGTGCCAGCACCGGGGCCCTGGGCGTAGACAATGAGCAGTTCTTC. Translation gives CASTGALGVDNEQFF. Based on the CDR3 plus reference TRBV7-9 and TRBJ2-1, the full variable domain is DTGVSQNPRHKITKRGQNVTFRCDPISEHNRLYWYRQTLGQGPEFLTYFQNEAQLEKSRLLSDRFSAERPKGSFSTLEIQRTEQGDSAMYLCASTGALGVDNEQFFGPGTRLTVL.

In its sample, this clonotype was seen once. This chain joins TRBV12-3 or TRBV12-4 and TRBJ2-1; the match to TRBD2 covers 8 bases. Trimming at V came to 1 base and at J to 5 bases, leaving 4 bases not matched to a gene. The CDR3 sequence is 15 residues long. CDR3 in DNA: TGTGCCAGCAGTTTAGAGGGACTAGAGAACAATGAGCAGTTCTTC. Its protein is CASSLEGLENNEQFF.

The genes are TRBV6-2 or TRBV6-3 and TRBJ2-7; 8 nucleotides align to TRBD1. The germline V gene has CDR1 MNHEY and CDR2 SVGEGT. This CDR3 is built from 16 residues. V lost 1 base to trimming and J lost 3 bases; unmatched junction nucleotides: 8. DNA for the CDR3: TGTGCCAGCAGTTACTTGGACAGGGAATCGGTCTACGAGCAGTACTTC. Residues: CASSYLDRESVYEQYF.

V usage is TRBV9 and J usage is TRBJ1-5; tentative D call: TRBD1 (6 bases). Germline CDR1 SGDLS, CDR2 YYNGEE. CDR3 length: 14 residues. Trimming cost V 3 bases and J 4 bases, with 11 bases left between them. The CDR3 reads CASSEGGFNQPQHF. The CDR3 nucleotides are TGTGCCAGCAGCGAGGGGGGTTTTAATCAGCCCCAGCATTTT.

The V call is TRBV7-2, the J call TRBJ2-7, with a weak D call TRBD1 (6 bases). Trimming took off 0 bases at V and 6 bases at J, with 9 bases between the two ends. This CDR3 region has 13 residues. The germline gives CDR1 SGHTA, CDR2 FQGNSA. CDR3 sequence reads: CASSLAGTFEQYF. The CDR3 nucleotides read TGTGCCAGCAGCTTAGCCGGGACATTCGAGCAGTACTTC.

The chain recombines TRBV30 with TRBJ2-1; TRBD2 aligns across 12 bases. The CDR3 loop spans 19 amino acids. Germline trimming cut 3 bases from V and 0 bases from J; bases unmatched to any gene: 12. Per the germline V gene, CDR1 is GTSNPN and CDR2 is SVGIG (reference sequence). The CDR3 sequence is CAWRGLRTSGALSYNEQFF. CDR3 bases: TGTGCCTGGAGGGGACTCCGGACTAGCGGGGCTCTCTCCTACAATGAGCAGTTCTTC.

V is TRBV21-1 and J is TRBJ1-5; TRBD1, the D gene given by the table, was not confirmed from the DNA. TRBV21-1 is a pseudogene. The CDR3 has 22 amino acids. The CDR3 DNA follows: TGTGCCAGCAGCAACCACCCCGGATCGGGTTGCCCGTTCTTCGGTGGCAATCAGCCCCAGCATTTT. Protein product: CASSNHPGSGCPFFGGNQPQHF.

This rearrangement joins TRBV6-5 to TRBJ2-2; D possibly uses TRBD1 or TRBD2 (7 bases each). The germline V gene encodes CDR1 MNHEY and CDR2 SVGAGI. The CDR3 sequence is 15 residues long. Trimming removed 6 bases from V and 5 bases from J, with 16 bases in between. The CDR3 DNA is TGTGCCAGCAGACTGGGGAGGGGGCGGACCGGGGAGCTGTTTTTT. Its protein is CASRLGRGRTGELFF.

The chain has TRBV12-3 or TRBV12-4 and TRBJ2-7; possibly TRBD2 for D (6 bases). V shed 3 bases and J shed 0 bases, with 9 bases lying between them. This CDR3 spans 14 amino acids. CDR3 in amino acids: CASSFGGDSYEQYF. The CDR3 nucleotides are TGTGCCAGCAGTTTTGGCGGGGACTCCTACGAGCAGTACTTC.

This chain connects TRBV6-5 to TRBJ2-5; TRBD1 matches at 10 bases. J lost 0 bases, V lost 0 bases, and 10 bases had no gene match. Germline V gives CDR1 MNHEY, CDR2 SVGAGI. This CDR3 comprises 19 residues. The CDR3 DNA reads TGTGCCAGCAGTTACTCCGGGACAGGGGCACTAGCGGACCAAGAGACCCAGTACTTC. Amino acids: CASSYSGTGALADQETQYF.

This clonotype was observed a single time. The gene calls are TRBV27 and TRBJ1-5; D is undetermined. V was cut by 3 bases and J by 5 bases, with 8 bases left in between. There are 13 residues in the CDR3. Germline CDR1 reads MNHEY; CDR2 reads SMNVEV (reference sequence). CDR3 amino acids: CASSLAAHQPQHF. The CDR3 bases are TGTGCCAGCAGTTTGGCAGCCCATCAGCCCCAGCATTTT.

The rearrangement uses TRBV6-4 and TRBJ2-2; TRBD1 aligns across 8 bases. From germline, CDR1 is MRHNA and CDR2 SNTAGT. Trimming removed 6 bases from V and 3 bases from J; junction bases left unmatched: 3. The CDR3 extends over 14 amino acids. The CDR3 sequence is CASRAQGDTGELFF. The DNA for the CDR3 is TGTGCCAGCAGAGCACAGGGGGACACCGGGGAGCTGTTTTTT.

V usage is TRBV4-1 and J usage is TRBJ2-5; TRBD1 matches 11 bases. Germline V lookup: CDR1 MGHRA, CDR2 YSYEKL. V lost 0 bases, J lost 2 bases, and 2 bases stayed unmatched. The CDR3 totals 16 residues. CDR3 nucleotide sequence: TGCGCCAGCAGCCAAGATGGGACAGGGGGACAAGAGACCCAGTACTTC. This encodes CASSQDGTGGQETQYF.

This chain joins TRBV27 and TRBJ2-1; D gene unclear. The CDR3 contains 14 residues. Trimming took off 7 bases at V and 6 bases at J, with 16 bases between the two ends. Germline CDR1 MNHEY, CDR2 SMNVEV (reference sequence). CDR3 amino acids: CASTPVGGINEQFF. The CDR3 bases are TGTGCCAGCACCCCCGTGGGTGGGATCAATGAGCAGTTCTTC.

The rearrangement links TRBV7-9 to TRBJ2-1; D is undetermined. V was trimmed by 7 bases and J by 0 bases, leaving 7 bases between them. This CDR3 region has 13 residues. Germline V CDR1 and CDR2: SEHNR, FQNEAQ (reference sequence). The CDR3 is CASTESSYNEQFF. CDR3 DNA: TGTGCCAGCACCGAAAGCTCCTACAATGAGCAGTTCTTC.

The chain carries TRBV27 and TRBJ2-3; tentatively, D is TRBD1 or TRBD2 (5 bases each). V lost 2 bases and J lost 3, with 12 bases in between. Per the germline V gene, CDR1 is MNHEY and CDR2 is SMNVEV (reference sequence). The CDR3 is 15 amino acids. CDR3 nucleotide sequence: TGTGCCAGCAGTTTAGGGACCCTACCTACAGATACGCAGTATTTT. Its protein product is CASSLGTLPTDTQYF.

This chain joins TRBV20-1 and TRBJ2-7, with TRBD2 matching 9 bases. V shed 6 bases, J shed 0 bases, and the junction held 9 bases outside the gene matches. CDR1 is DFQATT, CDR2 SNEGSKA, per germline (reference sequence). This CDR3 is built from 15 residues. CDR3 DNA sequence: TGCAGTGCCGCACACGGTAGCGGGAGCTCCTACGAGCAGTACTTC. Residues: CSAAHGSGSSYEQYF.

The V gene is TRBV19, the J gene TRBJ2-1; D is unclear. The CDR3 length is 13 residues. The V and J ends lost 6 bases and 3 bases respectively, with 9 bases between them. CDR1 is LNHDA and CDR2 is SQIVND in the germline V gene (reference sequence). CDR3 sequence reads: CASRLRSYNEQFF. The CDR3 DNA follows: TGTGCCAGTAGGTTACGGAGCTACAATGAGCAGTTCTTC.

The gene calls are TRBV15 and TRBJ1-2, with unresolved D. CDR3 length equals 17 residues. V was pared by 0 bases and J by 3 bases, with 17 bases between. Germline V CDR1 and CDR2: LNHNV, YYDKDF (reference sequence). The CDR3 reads CATSRDSLQEAYYGYTF. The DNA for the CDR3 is TGTGCCACCAGCAGAGATTCACTCCAGGAGGCGTACTATGGCTACACCTTC.